Shown below are 9 T cell receptor beta chains from a single sample sequenced in a study of T cell repertoires in cytomegalovirus infection (dated by TCRdb to between 2018 and 2020). TCRdb records Illumina HiSeq 1500 as the sequencer. TCRdb applied fastp at Q25 and MiXCR to the public reads, then kept only in-frame beta chains. Each entry is one CDR3 protein sequence, shown with its most common DNA and genes. Here the sample has roughly 230,000 distinct CDR3 sequences; more than 9% occur a single time. 1.5% to 2% of the sample lies in the top ten. Specimen: PBMCs. These receptor sequences come from a human donor in good health (CMV status not recorded). Some clones in this sample may be carry-over from other donors' samples.

This clonotype was seen ten or more times. The gene calls are TRBV28 and TRBJ2-3; D may be TRBD1 (5 bases). Per germline, CDR1 MDHEN and CDR2 SYDVKM. V lost 4 bases to trimming and J lost 3 bases, with 5 bases between them. The CDR3 consists of 12 residues. The CDR3 nucleotides read TGTGCCAGCAGTTCAGGGACAGATACGCAGTATTTT. This translates into CASSSGTDTQYF.

This clonotype occurred a few times. This chain links TRBV18 with TRBJ2-7, with 7 bases fitting TRBD1. Germline V gene sequence: CDR1 KGHSH, CDR2 LQKENI. V trimming: 6 bases; J trimming: 1 base; junction bases outside the gene matches: 6. The CDR3 runs 14 residues. CDR3 amino acids: CASSQGQRSYEQYF. Here the CDR3 DNA reads TGTGCCAGCTCTCAGGGACAGAGATCCTACGAGCAGTACTTC.

This clonotype was found many times. The chain carries TRBV10-3 and TRBJ2-1; 13 bases are shared with TRBD2. CDR3 length equals 17 residues. Unmatched junction bases numbered 6, after V lost 7 bases and J lost 0 bases. From germline, CDR1 is ENHRY and CDR2 SYGVKD. CDR3 bases: TGTGCCATCACCTCCGGGACTAGCGGGACCTCCTACAATGAGCAGTTCTTC. Translation gives CAITSGTSGTSYNEQFF.

CDR3 sequence (DNA): TGTGCCAGCAAAGCGGGAGGTCGATCCTACGAGCAGTACTTC. It codes for CASKAGGRSYEQYF. This chain uses TRBV6-2 or TRBV6-3 with TRBJ2-7; 9 bases are shared with TRBD2. CDR3 length equals 14 residues. Unmatched junction bases numbered 5, after V lost 7 bases and J lost 1 base. Per the germline V gene, CDR1 is MNHEY and CDR2 is SVGEGT.

At least ten counts were recorded for this clonotype. The V call is TRBV4-3, the J call TRBJ1-6, with D uncertain. V lost 4 bases, J lost 7 bases, and 14 bases lay in between. The germline V gene has CDR1 LGHNA and CDR2 YSLEER. This CDR3 region has 15 residues. In nucleotides, the CDR3 is TGCGCCAGCAGCCCAGGACGGTCTAACAATTCACCCCTCCACTTT. Protein sequence: CASSPGRSNNSPLHF.

The table lists this clonotype with many counts. The chain employs TRBV11-2 and TRBJ2-3; 7 nucleotides align to TRBD2. Germline CDR1 and CDR2: SGHAT and FQNNGV. This CDR3 is built from 17 residues. V was pared by 5 bases and J by 4 bases, with 15 bases of the junction left unmatched. The DNA for the CDR3 is TGTGCCAGCAGCCCGCAAATTCAGCGGGGAACGCCAGATACGCAGTATTTT. As protein: CASSPQIQRGTPDTQYF.

This clonotype was counted a few times. The rearrangement links TRBV18 to TRBJ1-1; D not certain. V lost 8 bases to trimming and J lost 0 bases, with 13 bases between them. This CDR3 region has 14 residues. Germline loops: CDR1 KGHSH, CDR2 LQKENI. This chain's CDR3 is CASRRPIVNTEAFF. As DNA, the CDR3 is TGTGCCAGCCGTAGACCGATCGTGAACACTGAAGCTTTCTTT.

This clonotype was observed a few times. This chain links TRBV2 with TRBJ2-1; 14 nucleotides agree with TRBD2. Germline values: CDR1 SNHLY, CDR2 FYNNEI. J was trimmed by 7 bases and V by 3 bases; bases with no gene match: 11. This CDR3 spans 18 amino acids. CDR3 sequence (DNA): TGTGCCAGCAGTGACTTAGGACTAGCGGGGGGTGATGGGAATGAGCAGTTCTTC. Encoded protein: CASSDLGLAGGDGNEQFF.

This clonotype appeared a single time. The J gene is TRBJ2-4, the V gene TRBV20-1; D is undetermined. Germline V CDR1 and CDR2: DFQATT, SNEGSKA (reference sequence). CDR3 length equals 15 residues. Deletions cut 3 bases from V and 0 bases from J, with 12 bases between. CDR3 region: CSASPGRLAKNIQYF. In DNA form, the CDR3 reads TGCAGTGCTAGTCCCGGCAGATTAGCCAAAAACATTCAGTACTTC.